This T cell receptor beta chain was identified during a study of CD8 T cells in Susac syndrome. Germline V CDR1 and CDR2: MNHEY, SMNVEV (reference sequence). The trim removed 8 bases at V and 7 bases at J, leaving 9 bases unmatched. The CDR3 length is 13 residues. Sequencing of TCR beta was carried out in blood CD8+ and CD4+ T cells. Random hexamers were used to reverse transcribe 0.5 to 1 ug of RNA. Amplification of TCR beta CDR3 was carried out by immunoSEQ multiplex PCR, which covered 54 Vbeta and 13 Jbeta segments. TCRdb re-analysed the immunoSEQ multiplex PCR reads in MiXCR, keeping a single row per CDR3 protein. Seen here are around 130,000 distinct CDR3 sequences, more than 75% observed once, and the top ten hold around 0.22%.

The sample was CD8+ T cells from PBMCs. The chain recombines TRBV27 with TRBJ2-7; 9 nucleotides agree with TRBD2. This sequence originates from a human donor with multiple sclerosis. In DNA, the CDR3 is TGTGCCAGCGGCTTAGCGGGAGTGAGGGAGCAGTACTTC. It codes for CASGLAGVREQYF.